This T cell receptor (beta chain) emerged from a study of blood T cells in healthy people across ages. Alongside a J-beta primer mix, a sample-barcoded 5' primer served in a second PCR lasting roughly 6 to 11 cycles. Using its own MiXCR run on the 5' RACE reads, TCRdb lists one record per CDR3 protein. Found here are hundreds of thousands of distinct CDR3 sequences, around 52% of them singletons; the top ten hold about 13%. This clonotype has only a few counts. The CDR3 consists of 17 residues. V lost 2 bases, J lost 7 bases, and 22 bases lay in between. CDR1 and CDR2 from the germline V gene are SGDLS and YYNGEE.

The chain uses TRBV9 and TRBJ1-5, with a tentative D call TRBD1 (5 bases). The sample taken for sequencing was blood. The TCR comes from a woman older than 75 in good health. The CDR3 sequence: CASSVGPSASTMQPQHF. The DNA of the CDR3 is TGTGCCAGCAGCGTGGGACCGAGTGCCTCCACTATGCAGCCCCAGCATTTT.